The sample holds a few counts of the clone carrying this T cell receptor (beta chain). Its antigen is unknown. This record comes from a study of long-term antiretroviral therapy in people with HIV. The study, taken as a whole, reports: Clonal populations expanded prior to ART predominated within the repertoire at all time points. Subsequent to ART, diversity was augmented yet persisted below that of transplant donor controls.

The authors ran the immunoSEQ assay, v3.0, at survey level. Generated by immunoSEQ multiplex PCR, the TCRdb table keeps only in-frame clones and is missing some. This sample yields 20,000 to 25,000 clones, of which roughly 84% are seen a single time; about 18% belongs to the top ten. This CDR3 region has 16 residues. The V end lost 3 bases, the J end lost 6 bases, and 20 bases lay between the germline ends. Germline CDR1 and CDR2: MDHEN and SYDVKM. The specimen was unsorted PBMCs, collected 0.1 years before starting antiretroviral therapy. J is TRBJ2-5 and V is TRBV28; D unresolved. The clonotype comes from a man between 18 and 29 years old with HIV. CDR3 nucleotides: TGTGCCAGCAGTTTGGGGTACTCGGCTGGCGTGCAGACCCAGTACTTC. Its protein product is CASSLGYSAGVQTQYF.